A selection of T cell receptor beta chains follows, all from one sample in a study of blood T cell repertoires in COVID-19. Libraries were prepared by immunoSEQ multiplex PCR; TCRdb keeps only in-frame clonotypes and omits some of them. The sample lists around 300,000 clones, 85% to 90% occurring once. The sequenced material came from PBMCs or T cells enriched from blood (not recorded which). These receptors were obtained from a young woman who had recovered from COVID-19. Both conserved end residues are part of each CDR3. Each record gives: D gene, V gene, J gene, clone size, CDR3 protein, CDR3 DNA. D genes are given only for firm matches. A clone size is listed for some rows: how often the clone was seen (once, few, many), or a class if it is expanded.

>NA|TRBV19|TRBJ2-3|once
CASSNGGGGLVTDTQYF
TGTGCCAGTAGTAACGGAGGGGGGGGCCTCGTCACAGATACGCAGTATTTT
>NA|TRBV2|TRBJ1-4|NA
CASILRQVNEKLFF
TGTGCCAGCATCCTCCGACAGGTTAATGAAAAACTGTTTTTT
>TRBD1|TRBV2|TRBJ1-1|NA
CASSIPRQGRAEAFF
TGTGCCAGCAGTATCCCCAGACAGGGGAGGGCTGAAGCTTTCTTT
>NA|TRBV5-1|TRBJ2-1|once
CASSLPQGLNNEQFF
TGCGCCAGCAGCTTGCCTCAGGGGCTAAACAATGAGCAGTTCTTC
>NA|TRBV9|TRBJ2-1|NA
CASSAAPVGEQFF
TGTGCCAGCAGCGCAGCGCCGGTGGGTGAGCAGTTCTTC
>TRBD1|TRBV10-3|TRBJ1-5|NA
CAISSGGQVLNSNQPQHF
TGTGCCATCAGTTCAGGGGGACAGGTGCTGAATAGCAATCAGCCCCAGCATTTT
>TRBD1|TRBV25-1|TRBJ2-7|NA
CAGGRGSEQYF
TGTGCCGGTGGCAGGGGGAGCGAGCAGTACTTC
>NA|TRBV7-9|TRBJ2-5|few
CASSLSAGIQETQYF
TGTGCCAGCAGCTTATCGGCGGGAATCCAAGAGACCCAGTACTTC
>TRBD2|TRBV5-4|TRBJ2-1|NA
CASSFGLANEQFF
TGTGCCAGCAGCTTCGGACTAGCAAATGAGCAGTTCTTC
>TRBD2|TRBV18|TRBJ2-1|NA
CASSLAGGLYNEQFF
TGTGCCAGCTCACTAGCGGGGGGCTTGTACAATGAGCAGTTCTTC
>NA|TRBV27|TRBJ1-1|NA
CASSSRSRGNTEAFF
TGTGCCAGCAGCTCCAGGAGCCGGGGAAACACTGAAGCTTTCTTT
>NA|TRBV9|TRBJ1-1|NA
CASSALTGLAEAFF
TGTGCCAGCAGCGCGCTAACAGGGTTGGCTGAAGCTTTCTTT
>NA|TRBV4-2|TRBJ2-5|NA
CASSPLRGGQETQYF
TGTGCCAGCAGCCCTCTTAGGGGGGGGCAAGAGACCCAGTACTTC
>NA|TRBV27|TRBJ1-1|NA
CASSLSGAGTEAFF
TGTGCCAGCAGTTTATCAGGGGCTGGGACTGAAGCTTTCTTT
>NA|TRBV9|TRBJ1-6|NA
CASSGWQGGNSPLHF
TGTGCCAGCAGCGGATGGCAAGGGGGTAATTCACCCCTCCACTTT
>TRBD1|TRBV9|TRBJ1-2|NA
CASSPRQGLSGYTF
TGTGCCAGCAGCCCTAGACAGGGGCTGAGTGGCTACACCTTC
>TRBD2|TRBV19|TRBJ2-3|NA
CASSISLRAGGSGADTQYF
TGTGCCAGTAGTATAAGTTTGCGGGCGGGGGGCTCCGGGGCAGATACGCAGTATTTT
>NA|TRBV4-1|TRBJ2-1|NA
CASSHLGLIDRQFF
TGCGCCAGCAGCCATCTGGGGCTGATTGATCGGCAGTTCTTC
>NA|TRBV2|TRBJ1-1|NA
CASRSGRGRAEAFF
TGTGCCAGCAGGTCGGGCAGGGGAAGGGCTGAAGCTTTCTTT
>TRBD1|TRBV20-1|TRBJ2-7|NA
CSAADRYEQYF
TGCAGTGCAGCGGACAGGTACGAGCAGTACTTC
>NA|TRBV3-1/TRBV3-2|TRBJ2-7|NA
CASSPDRRTYEQYF
TGTGCCAGCAGCCCCGATCGCAGGACCTACGAGCAGTACTTC
>NA|TRBV4-1|TRBJ1-1|once
CASSQQGSTEAFF
TGCGCCAGCAGCCAGCAGGGGAGCACTGAAGCTTTCTTT
>NA|TRBV5-4|TRBJ1-2|few
CASRPRGEGYGYTF
TGTGCCAGCAGGCCGCGGGGTGAGGGGTATGGCTACACCTTC
>NA|TRBV2|TRBJ1-1|NA
CASTRGVGDWTEAFF
TGTGCCAGCACCCGGGGTGTAGGGGACTGGACTGAAGCTTTCTTT
>TRBD1|TRBV6-4|TRBJ1-2|NA
CASSAPPGQGINGYTF
TGTGCCAGCAGTGCTCCTCCGGGACAGGGGATAAATGGCTACACCTTC